The 11 T cell receptor beta chains reported below all come from one sample, sequenced in a study of blood T cells in healthy people across ages. The authors ran a second PCR of roughly 6 to 12 cycles using a sample-barcoded 5' primer and a J-beta primer mix. TCRdb itself ran the 5' RACE reads through MiXCR, one entry per CDR3 protein. The table records over a million distinct CDR3 sequences, around two fifths of them present only once. Sequencing was done on a sample of blood. Every receptor here comes from a woman younger than 35 in good health.

The sample holds a few counts of this clonotype. The chain joins TRBV6-5 to TRBJ1-1; D uncertain. Germline CDR1 is MNHEY and CDR2 is SVGAGI. The ends were cut back, 5 bases at V and 4 bases at J, with 11 bases in the middle. CDR3 size: 13 residues. CDR3: CASSPQSGTEAFF. CDR3 DNA sequence: TGTGCCAGCAGTCCCCAGTCGGGCACTGAAGCTTTCTTT.

The table lists this clonotype with a few counts. The chain joins TRBV7-2 to TRBJ2-1; D is uncertain. Looked up from germline, CDR1 is SGHTA and CDR2 is FQGNSA. The V gene lost 5 bases and the J gene lost 8 bases, with 13 bases spanning the gap. This CDR3 is built from 13 residues. The CDR3 sequence: CASSPQSQYEQFF. CDR3 sequence (DNA): TGTGCCAGCAGCCCTCAATCCCAATATGAGCAGTTCTTC.

This clonotype has only a few counts. The rearrangement links TRBV11-3 to TRBJ1-5; 8 bases fit TRBD1. Trimming removed 3 bases from V and 6 bases from J; junction bases left unmatched: 10. Per the germline V gene, CDR1 is SGHNT and CDR2 is YENEEA. This CDR3 is built from 16 residues. DNA for the CDR3: TGTGCCAGCAGCTTGTTACGGGACAGGCCAAGTCAGCCCCAGCATTTT. It translates to CASSLLRDRPSQPQHF.

The chain combines TRBV7-2 with TRBJ2-3; D not resolved. Trimming took 2 bases from V and 2 from J, leaving 5 bases between them. CDR1 is SGHTA, CDR2 FQGNSA, per germline. CDR3 length: 13 residues. The CDR3 loop reads CASSLLITDTQYF. The CDR3, as DNA: TGTGCCAGCAGCTTACTTATCACAGATACGCAGTATTTT. The full variable domain, completed using reference TRBV7-2 and TRBJ2-3, is GAGVSQSPSNKVTEKGKDVELRCDPISGHTALYWYRQSLGQGLEFLIYFQGNSAPDKSGLPSDRFSAERTGGSVSTLTIQRTQQEDSAVYLCASSLLITDTQYFGPGTRLTVL.

This clonotype was picked up one time. For the CDR3, the DNA is TGTGCCAGCACCCCGGGACCCACATATGGCTACACCTTC. It encodes CASTPGPTYGYTF. The J gene is TRBJ1-2, the V gene TRBV6-2 or TRBV6-3, with a possible D match to TRBD1 (5 bases). The V end was cut by 7 bases, the J end by 5 bases, with 14 bases between. The CDR3 extends over 13 amino acids. Germline V gene sequence: CDR1 MNHEY, CDR2 SVGEGT.

This clonotype turned up a few times. The chain combines TRBV27 with TRBJ1-1, with 7 bases that match TRBD1. This CDR3 has 14 amino acids. Per the germline V gene, CDR1 is MNHEY and CDR2 is SMNVEV (reference sequence). With 3 bases clipped from V and 9 bases from J, the junction kept 10 bases outside the gene matches. The CDR3 DNA reads TGTGCCAGCAGTTTGGGGGGACAGATCAGACAAGCTTTCTTT. Protein product: CASSLGGQIRQAFF.

As to this clonotype: An end of the junction does not agree with germline; a read error may underlie this. This chain's CDR3 is CASSESLAGGPTETQYF. The CDR3, as DNA: TGTGCCAGCAGTGAATCTCTTGCGGGGGGGCCCACAGAGACGCAGTATTTT. The V call is TRBV6-1, the J call TRBJ2-3; 9 bases agree with TRBD2. The CDR3 runs 17 residues. CDR1 is MNHNS, CDR2 SASEGT, per germline.

This clonotype was picked up a small number of times. Written as DNA, the CDR3 is TGTGCCAGCAGCTCCTCCCCCCGGGGGTCGGGAGTAAATGAGCAGTTCTTC. Amino acids: CASSSSPRGSGVNEQFF. V is TRBV6-2 or TRBV6-3 and J is TRBJ2-1; perhaps TRBD2 as D (6 bases). V lost 6 bases and J 7 bases, leaving 25 bases between the germline ends. Germline assignment: CDR1 MNHEY and CDR2 SVGEGT. The CDR3 spans 17 residues.

There are a few counts of this clonotype. This sequence joins TRBV9 and TRBJ1-4, with 7 positions matching TRBD1. The CDR3 runs to 16 residues. Germline V gene data show CDR1 as SGDLS and CDR2 as YYNGEE. V was pared by 3 bases and J by 7 bases, with 12 bases of the junction left unmatched. CDR3 coding DNA: TGTGCCAGCAGCGCCCTCCCGGTGCCAGGGGGTGAAAAACTGTTTTTT. This gives the protein CASSALPVPGGEKLFF.

Regarding this clonotype: A much larger clone is a single base away; this may be a read error. The chain joins TRBV12-3 or TRBV12-4 to TRBJ2-3; no clear D. With 6 bases removed from V and 2 bases from J, the gap between germline ends came to 6 bases. CDR3 length: 12 amino acids. CDR3 sequence (DNA): TGTGCCAGCAGCTACCACACAGATACGCAGTATTTT. It is translated as CASSYHTDTQYF.

This clonotype was seen a few times. This chain connects TRBV7-9 to TRBJ2-3, with unresolved D. The germline V gene has CDR1 SEHNR and CDR2 FQNEAQ (reference sequence). This CDR3 region has 14 residues. The V end lost 5 bases, the J end lost 6 bases, and 15 bases lay between the germline ends. The chain's CDR3 is CASSPKSSADTQYF. The CDR3 DNA sequence: TGTGCCAGCAGCCCCAAGAGTAGTGCGGATACGCAGTATTTT.